Given below is one TCR beta chain in context. The CDR3 covers 11 residues. Trimming took 7 bases from V and 7 from J, leaving 7 bases between them. The germline V gene has CDR1 KGHDR and CDR2 SFDVKD. Whoever was chosen for sequencing had shown CD8+CD57+ cell expansion by flow cytometry. Every one of the patients had aplastic anemia (severe, acquired). The TCR beta profiling, which covered VDJ combination and CDR3 sequence, was carried out using genomic DNA as the template. TCRdb redid the calling of the reads with MiXCR, one entry per CDR3 protein. Seen here are around 200,000 distinct CDR3 sequences, over 55% observed once, and the top ten hold under 60%. These data come from a study of CD8+CD57+ T cells in acquired aplastic anemia.

The clonotype originates from a human donor with aplastic anemia. Material: sorted CD4+, CD8+, or CD8+CD57+ T cells (not recorded which) from PBMCs. V gene TRBV24-1 combines with J gene TRBJ2-1; no clear D. The chain's CDR3 is CATSRLNEQFF. The DNA of the CDR3 is TGTGCCACCAGCAGACTGAATGAGCAGTTCTTC.